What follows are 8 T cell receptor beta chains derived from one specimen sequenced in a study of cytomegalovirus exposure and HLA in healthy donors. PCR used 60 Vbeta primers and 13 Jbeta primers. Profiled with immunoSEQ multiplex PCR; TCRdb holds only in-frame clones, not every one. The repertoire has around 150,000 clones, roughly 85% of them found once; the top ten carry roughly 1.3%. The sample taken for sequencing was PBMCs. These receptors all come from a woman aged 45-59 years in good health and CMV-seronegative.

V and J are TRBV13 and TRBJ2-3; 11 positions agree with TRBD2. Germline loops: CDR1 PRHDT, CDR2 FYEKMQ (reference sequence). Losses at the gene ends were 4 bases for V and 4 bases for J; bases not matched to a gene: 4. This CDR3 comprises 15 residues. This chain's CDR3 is CASSSGLAGPDTQYF. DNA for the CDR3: TGTGCCAGCAGCTCCGGACTAGCGGGCCCAGATACGCAGTATTTT.

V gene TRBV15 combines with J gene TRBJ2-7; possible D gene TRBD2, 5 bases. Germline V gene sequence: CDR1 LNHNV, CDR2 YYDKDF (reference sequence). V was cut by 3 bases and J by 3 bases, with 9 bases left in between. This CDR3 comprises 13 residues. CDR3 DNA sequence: TGTGCCACCAGCAGGGACTTGAGCTACGAGCAGTACTTC. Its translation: CATSRDLSYEQYF.

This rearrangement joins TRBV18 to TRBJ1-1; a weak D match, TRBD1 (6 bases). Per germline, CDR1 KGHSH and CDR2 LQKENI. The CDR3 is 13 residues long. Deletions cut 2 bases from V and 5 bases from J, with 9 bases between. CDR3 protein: CASSPYRDTEAFF. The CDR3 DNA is TGTGCCAGCTCACCATACAGGGATACTGAAGCTTTCTTT. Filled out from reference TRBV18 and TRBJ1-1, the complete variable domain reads NAGVMQNPRHLVRRRGQEARLRCSPMKGHSHVYWYRQLPEEGLKFMVYLQKENIIDESGMPKERFSAEFPKEGPSILRIQQVVRGDSAAYFCASSPYRDTEAFFGQGTRLTVV.

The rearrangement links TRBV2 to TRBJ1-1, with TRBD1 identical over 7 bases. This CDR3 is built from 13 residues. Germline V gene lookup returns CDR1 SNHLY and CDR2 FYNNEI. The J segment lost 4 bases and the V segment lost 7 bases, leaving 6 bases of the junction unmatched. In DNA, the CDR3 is TGTGCCAGCACTAGGGGGCTGGGCACTGAAGCTTTCTTT. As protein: CASTRGLGTEAFF.

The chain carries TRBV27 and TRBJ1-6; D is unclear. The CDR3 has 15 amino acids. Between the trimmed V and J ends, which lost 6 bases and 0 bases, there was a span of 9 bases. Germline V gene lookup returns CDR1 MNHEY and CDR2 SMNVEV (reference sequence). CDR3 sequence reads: CASSPPHSYNSPLHF. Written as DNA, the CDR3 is TGTGCCAGCAGCCCCCCCCACTCCTATAATTCACCCCTCCACTTT.

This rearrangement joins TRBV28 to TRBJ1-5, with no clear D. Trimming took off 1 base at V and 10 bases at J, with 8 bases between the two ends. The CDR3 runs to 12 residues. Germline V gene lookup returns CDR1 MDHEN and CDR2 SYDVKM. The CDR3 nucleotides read TGTGCCAGCAGTTTATCCCCCAGACCCCAGCATTTT. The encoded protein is CASSLSPRPQHF.

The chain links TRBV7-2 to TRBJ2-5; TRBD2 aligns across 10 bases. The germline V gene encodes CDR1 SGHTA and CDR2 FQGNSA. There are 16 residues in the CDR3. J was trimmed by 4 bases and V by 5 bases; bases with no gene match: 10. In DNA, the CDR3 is TGTGCCAGCAGCCTCAATTGGGCTAGCGGGGGAGAGACCCAGTACTTC. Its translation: CASSLNWASGGETQYF.

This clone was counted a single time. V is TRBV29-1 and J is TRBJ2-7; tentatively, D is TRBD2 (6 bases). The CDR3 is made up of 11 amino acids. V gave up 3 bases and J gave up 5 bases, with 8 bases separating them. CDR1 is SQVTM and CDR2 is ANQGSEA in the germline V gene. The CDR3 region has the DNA TGCAGCGTTGATCGGGGGAACGAGCAGTACTTC. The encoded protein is CSVDRGNEQYF.